The 13 T cell receptor beta chains listed next were all sequenced from one sample in a study of memory CD4+ T cells and cytomegalovirus serostatus. The sort gate was single viable CD3+CD4+CD8-CD45RO+ cells for memory CD4+ T cells. The protocol was immunoSEQ multiplex PCR, while the TCRdb copy is restricted to in-frame clones and leaves out a portion. The sample holds about 42,000 clones; around 82% are singletons and the top ten take approximately 0.97%. The sequencing sample was made of memory CD4+ T cells from blood. The receptors come from an adult in good health and CMV-seronegative.

CDR3 protein: CASSLGVVGRYEQYF. DNA of the CDR3: TGCGCCAGCAGCTTGGGAGTCGTTGGACGGTACGAGCAGTACTTC. The chain couples TRBV5-1 to TRBJ2-7, with no clear D. V was pared by 0 bases and J by 4 bases, with 14 bases between. The germline V gene encodes CDR1 SGHRS and CDR2 YFSETQ. The CDR3 has 15 residues.

The rearrangement joins TRBV9 to TRBJ2-5; TRBD2 is a possible D gene (5 bases). From germline, CDR1 is SGDLS and CDR2 YYNGEE. Between the trimmed V and J ends, which lost 0 bases and 5 bases, there was a span of 14 bases. This CDR3 region has 15 residues. CDR3 coding DNA: TGTGCCAGCAGCGTAGGGAGAGGGCAATTGGAGACCCAGTACTTC. Translation gives CASSVGRGQLETQYF.

This clone has just a few counts. The J gene is TRBJ1-4, the V gene TRBV4-3; D is perhaps TRBD1 (5 bases). Looked up from germline, CDR1 is LGHNA and CDR2 is YSLEER. Trimming left V 3 bases short and J 4 bases short, with 15 bases between. CDR3 length: 16 amino acids. For the CDR3, the DNA is TGCGCCAGCAGCCAGTGGACAACTTCCTTTAATGAAAAACTGTTTTTT. Encoded protein: CASSQWTTSFNEKLFF.

This clone was counted only a few times. Mismatch with germline at one junction end may stem from a read error. V and J are TRBV6-1 and TRBJ1-3, with no clear D. CDR3 length equals 12 residues. In germline, CDR1 is MNHNS, CDR2 SASEGT. CDR3 bases: TGTGCCACCACAGAAGACCGGCTAGCCCGTCATTTT. The encoded protein is CATTEDRLARHF.

The gene calls are TRBV6-5 and TRBJ1-1; D is perhaps TRBD1 (6 bases). Per the germline V gene, CDR1 is MNHEY and CDR2 is SVGAGI. V lost 0 bases to trimming and J lost 3 bases, with 11 bases between them. The CDR3 has 15 residues. CDR3 nucleotide sequence: TGTGCCAGCAGTTACTCCAGACAGGCCCACACTGAAGCTTTCTTT. Translated, it gives CASSYSRQAHTEAFF.

V usage is TRBV5-1 and J usage is TRBJ2-2, with D hard to call. Germline-derived CDR1 and CDR2 are SGHRS and YFSETQ. The CDR3 runs to 15 residues. Trimming took 1 base from V and 4 from J, leaving 11 bases between them. This CDR3 reads CASSLSLVSTGELFF. CDR3 coding DNA: TGCGCCAGCAGCTTGAGCCTAGTCAGCACCGGGGAGCTGTTTTTT.

V usage is TRBV28 and J usage is TRBJ1-4; TRBD1 matches at 7 bases. Germline loops: CDR1 MDHEN, CDR2 SYDVKM. The CDR3 is made up of 15 amino acids. The junction had 12 bases not matched to a gene; V was cut back by 6 bases and J by 8 bases. CDR3 sequence reads: CASRRPEGAVEKLFF. CDR3 sequence (DNA): TGTGCCAGCAGGAGACCGGAGGGGGCTGTCGAAAAACTGTTTTTT.

This clone was recorded only once. The chain combines TRBV19 with TRBJ2-3, with D perhaps TRBD1 (6 bases). Trimming stripped 4 bases from V and 2 bases from J, with 10 bases between. Germline loops: CDR1 LNHDA, CDR2 SQIVND (reference sequence). The CDR3 is 14 residues long. The CDR3 region is CASSTDSPTDTQYF. As DNA, the CDR3 is TGTGCCAGTAGTACGGACAGCCCCACAGATACGCAGTATTTT. Filled out from reference TRBV19 and TRBJ2-3, the complete variable domain reads DGGITQSPKYLFRKEGQNVTLSCEQNLNHDAMYWYRQDPGQGLRLIYYSQIVNDFQKGDIAEGYSVSREKKESFPLTVTSAQKNPTAFYLCASSTDSPTDTQYFGPGTRLTVL.

This chain uses TRBV7-9 with TRBJ2-5; D perhaps matches TRBD2 (7 bases). This CDR3 has 15 amino acids. Trimming pared 8 bases from V and 5 bases from J, leaving 21 bases between. CDR1 is SEHNR, CDR2 FQNEAQ, per germline (reference sequence). CDR3 bases: TGTGCCAGCGGTCGAGGGGGGGCCGGAATGGAGACCCAGTACTTC. Protein: CASGRGGAGMETQYF.

V gene TRBV28 combines with J gene TRBJ1-5; D remains unclear. This CDR3 has 15 amino acids. The germline V gene has CDR1 MDHEN and CDR2 SYDVKM. Trimming removed 8 bases at V and 1 base at J, with 15 bases between. CDR3 DNA: TGTGCCAGCGGCCCCCTTATCGGGAGCAATCAGCCCCAGCATTTT. Translation gives CASGPLIGSNQPQHF. Filled out from reference TRBV28 and TRBJ1-5, the complete variable domain reads DVKVTQSSRYLVKRTGEKVFLECVQDMDHENMFWYRQDPGLGLRLIYFSYDVKMKEKGDIPEGYSVSREKKERFSLILESASTNQTSMYLCASGPLIGSNQPQHFGDGTRLSIL.

The chain couples TRBV2 to TRBJ1-2; TRBD1 might be the D (5 bases). In germline, CDR1 is SNHLY, CDR2 FYNNEI. Trimming took 6 bases from V and 1 from J, leaving 12 bases between them. This CDR3 has 14 amino acids. This CDR3 reads CASSPGRFNYGYTF. CDR3 bases: TGTGCCAGCAGCCCGGGACGGTTTAACTATGGCTACACCTTC.

Points on this clone: Because it lacks the conserved phenylalanine or tryptophan at the end, this CDR3 is likely a read error. V usage is TRBV28 and J usage is TRBJ1-1; the match to TRBD1 covers 9 bases. The CDR3 contains 14 residues. After removal of 6 bases from V and 2 bases from J, the junction contained 4 bases not matched to a gene. CDR1 MDHEN and CDR2 SYDVKM come from the germline V gene. Written as DNA, the CDR3 is TGTGCCAGCAGGACACAGGGGGCTAACACTGAAGCTTTCCTT. Protein sequence: CASRTQGANTEAFL.

The gene calls are TRBV11-2 and TRBJ2-7, with 13 bases lining up with TRBD2. The V gene end was trimmed by 3 bases and the J gene end by 0 bases; junction bases not matched to a gene: 2. The CDR3 loop spans 16 amino acids. CDR1 is SGHAT, CDR2 FQNNGV, per germline. CDR3 sequence reads: CASSLTSGGSSYEQYF. DNA for the CDR3: TGTGCCAGCAGCTTGACTAGCGGGGGGAGCTCCTACGAGCAGTACTTC.